This T cell receptor (beta chain) was identified in a study of cytomegalovirus exposure and HLA in healthy donors (dated by TCRdb to about 2017). About the full investigation: The 666 repertoires of the first cohort and the 95 to 150 validation repertoires were produced on the same platform, according to a later analysis. Besides the first cohort of approximately 670 subjects, a separate validation cohort made up of 120 different subjects was used. High-throughput TCR immunosequencing, statistical association of individual TCRs with disease status, and machine learning were combined to predict cytomegalovirus infection status. The study was designed to test whether signatures of past pathogen exposure could be identified by cataloging public T cell receptors.

Cut back by 2 bases and 4 bases, the V and J ends lie 11 bases apart. According to the germline V gene (reference sequence), CDR1 reads MNHEY and CDR2 reads SMNVEV. The CDR3, from cysteine to phenylalanine, totals 15 residues. Left in the record is the CDR3 DNA by itself, 45 bases read in frame from the first base. Study-wide conclusions, independent of this receptor: The authors suggested that the approach could potentially be extended to other disease states and immunological phenotypes. Across donors, most TCR sequences were observed very rarely, whereas some public TCRs were present in many individuals. In vitro tests confirmed that a few of the cytomegalovirus-associated TCR beta chains recognize cytomegalovirus antigens. In a later analysis, TCRs clustered in the first cohort were found to also tend to co-occur in the roughly 130 validation repertoires, with 94% of cluster scores above 0. A total of about 180 TCR beta chains were listed by the study as associated with cytomegalovirus. A later analysis had no HLA typing for the validation cohort, so co-occurrence there was scored across all 130 or so repertoires. Cytomegalovirus status was reported to be diagnosed by the classifier with high specificity and sensitivity in both the original and validation cohorts.

The method was the immunoSEQ multiplex PCR assay. The original methods were these. To diagnose cytomegalovirus status from the catalog of TCR beta chain sequences, a statistical classification framework was built. This immuneACCESS table, as held by TCRdb, lists in-frame sequences with V and J called but not all clones. Of the missing ones, under half trace to an unresolved V gene in checked studies; the others have no known cause. The DNA was the basis for D and trimming; V, J and clone size are from that table. For this sample there are some 290,000 clones; 70% to 90% appear just once. Approximately 0.96% of the sample comes from the top ten. This clone was found once. The antigen it recognizes is unknown. No much larger clone is present one base from it, and per-base qualities are unavailable. Separate from the roughly 630-subject first cohort, the validation cohort of 95 to 150 subjects was the group to which the donors belonged.

The sequence links TRBV27 to TRBJ2-2; 6 matching bases give a weak D call of TRBD2. This TCR came from a man between 25 and 39 years old in good health and CMV-seronegative. The sequencing sample was made of PBMCs. The bases read TGTGCCAGCAGTTTACGTCAGCGGGCCACCGGGGAGCTGTTTTTT. This encodes CASSLRQRATGELFF.